Listed below are T cell receptor beta chains from one sample, sequenced in a study of neurological immune-mediated disorders. TCRdb independently ran MiXCR on the 5' RACE reads; one entry per CDR3 protein. The repertoire includes more than 45,000 distinct CDR3 sequences, 4% to 5.5% of them detected once, and about 3.1% sits in the top ten. Sequenced input: PBMCs. All receptors come from a man between 45 and 60 years old with multiple sclerosis. CDR3s include the opening cysteine and the closing phenylalanine or tryptophan. Fields, in order: V gene, clone size, J gene, D gene, CDR3 DNA, CDR3 protein. The D gene is left open where the match is weak. Clone size appears in some rows only: once, few, many, or a class for an expanded clone.

V: TRBV12-3/TRBV12-4
size: many
J: TRBJ2-3
D: .
DNA: TGTGCCAGCAGCCCTGGGCCCGCAGATACGCAGTATTTT
CDR3: CASSPGPADTQYF

V: TRBV20-1
size: .
J: TRBJ2-5
D: .
DNA: TGCAGTGCTAGAGTAGGAGGGGCCGGGACCCAGTACTTC
CDR3: CSARVGGAGTQYF

V: TRBV5-1
size: many
J: TRBJ2-7
D: .
DNA: TGCGCCAGCAGCCGGACCGGGACGGCTACCTACGAGCAGTACTTC
CDR3: CASSRTGTATYEQYF

V: TRBV27
size: many
J: TRBJ2-1
D: .
DNA: TGTGCCAGCAGCGGCTCGTTGGTGGGGGGGCCCTACAATGAGCAGTTCTTC
CDR3: CASSGSLVGGPYNEQFF

V: TRBV5-1
size: many
J: TRBJ1-2
D: .
DNA: TGCGCCAGCAGCACGGAGAGGGCTAACTATGGCTACACCTTC
CDR3: CASSTERANYGYTF

V: TRBV4-2
size: many
J: TRBJ1-2
D: .
DNA: TGTGCCAGCAGCCGAGGGGGGGGTGACGGCTATGGCTACACCTTC
CDR3: CASSRGGGDGYGYTF

V: TRBV5-1
size: many
J: TRBJ2-7
D: .
DNA: TGCGCCAGCAGCTTGGGACAGGGAGGTCGGGAGCAGTACTTC
CDR3: CASSLGQGGREQYF

V: TRBV9
size: many
J: TRBJ1-6
D: .
DNA: TGTGCCAGCAGCGAGTATAATTCACCCCTCCACTTT
CDR3: CASSEYNSPLHF

V: TRBV15
size: many
J: TRBJ1-3
D: TRBD1
DNA: TGTGCCACCGGTTCGACAGGGGCTAGGGGCACCATATATTTT
CDR3: CATGSTGARGTIYF

V: TRBV6-4
size: few
J: TRBJ2-3
D: .
DNA: TGTGCCAGCAGTGACCAGAGCACAGATACGCAGTATTTT
CDR3: CASSDQSTDTQYF

V: TRBV5-6
size: many
J: TRBJ1-1
D: .
DNA: TGTGCCAGCAGCTTGGTAACAGGGAAGAACACTGAAGCTTTCTTT
CDR3: CASSLVTGKNTEAFF

V: TRBV10-2
size: many
J: TRBJ2-7
D: .
DNA: TGCGCCAGCAGTGACCACCGGGACGGACCCTACGAGCAGTACTTC
CDR3: CASSDHRDGPYEQYF

V: TRBV5-1
size: few
J: TRBJ1-2
D: .
DNA: TGCGCCAGCAGCTTGGACGAGAACTATGGCTACACCTTC
CDR3: CASSLDENYGYTF

V: TRBV29-1
size: few
J: TRBJ2-7
D: .
DNA: TGCAGCGTGAGGGGGGGCATCGTAGAAAAAGAGCAGTACTTC
CDR3: CSVRGGIVEKEQYF

V: TRBV7-8
size: many
J: TRBJ2-7
D: TRBD2
DNA: TGTGCCAGCAGCGAACTAGCGACCTCCTATAAGCAGTACTTC
CDR3: CASSELATSYKQYF

V: TRBV12-3/TRBV12-4
size: many
J: TRBJ2-2
D: .
DNA: TGTGCCAGCACCAAGGGGGGGGCCGAGGGTCCCGGGGAGCTGTTTTTT
CDR3: CASTKGGAEGPGELFF

V: TRBV12-3/TRBV12-4
size: many
J: TRBJ2-5
D: .
DNA: TGTGCCAGCAGTTTCTTGTCGGGGGCTGGGGAGACCCAGTACTTC
CDR3: CASSFLSGAGETQYF

V: TRBV12-3/TRBV12-4
size: many
J: TRBJ2-7
D: .
DNA: TGTGCCAGCAGTCCCGACCTTATGTACGAGCAGTACTTC
CDR3: CASSPDLMYEQYF

V: TRBV7-9
size: many
J: TRBJ1-2
D: TRBD1
DNA: TGTGCCAGCAGCCGCTGGGACAGTCAGGGAGCTGGCTACACCTTC
CDR3: CASSRWDSQGAGYTF

V: TRBV10-3
size: many
J: TRBJ2-5
D: TRBD2
DNA: TGTGCCATCAGTGAGGGGAGGGTCGGACAGACCCAGTACTTC
CDR3: CAISEGRVGQTQYF

V: TRBV29-1
size: many
J: TRBJ2-1
D: .
DNA: TGCAGCGTTGAAGGGGGTCTAGGGAGCTCCTACAATGAGCAGTTCTTC
CDR3: CSVEGGLGSSYNEQFF

V: TRBV12-3/TRBV12-4
size: many
J: TRBJ1-1
D: .
DNA: TGTGCCAGCAGTTCCAACAGGGTTGATACTGAAGCTTTCTTT
CDR3: CASSSNRVDTEAFF

V: TRBV3-1
size: many
J: TRBJ2-1
D: .
DNA: TGTGCCAGCAGCCAAGGAGGGGGGTTCCCCTTGGTTGAGCAGTTCTTC
CDR3: CASSQGGGFPLVEQFF

V: TRBV20-1
size: many
J: TRBJ2-1
D: TRBD2
DNA: TGCAGTGCTAACGGGGATGGTAGCGGGAGAGGGGGGTCTCGAGAGCAGTTCTTC
CDR3: CSANGDGSGRGGSREQFF

V: TRBV28
size: once
J: TRBJ2-3
D: TRBD1
DNA: TGTGCCAGCAGTTTCAGGGACAGAAGCACAGATACGCAGTATTTT
CDR3: CASSFRDRSTDTQYF

V: TRBV5-1
size: many
J: TRBJ2-7
D: TRBD2
DNA: TGCGCCAGCCTAGCGGCCAGCTCCTACGAGCAGTACTTC
CDR3: CASLAASSYEQYF

V: TRBV27
size: few
J: TRBJ1-2
D: .
DNA: TGTGCCAGCAGGGACCAGCTCTATGGCTACACCTTC
CDR3: CASRDQLYGYTF

V: TRBV5-1
size: many
J: TRBJ2-3
D: .
DNA: TGCGCCAGCAGCTTGGCCGAACCCCCTGATACGCAGTATTTT
CDR3: CASSLAEPPDTQYF

V: TRBV20-1
size: many
J: TRBJ2-2
D: .
DNA: TGCAGTGCTAGGTCGGGGAGAACCGGGGAGCTGTTTTTT
CDR3: CSARSGRTGELFF

V: TRBV10-3
size: many
J: TRBJ1-6
D: .
DNA: TGTGCCATCAGGAGAGAAGGGGGAAATAATTCACCCCTCCACTTT
CDR3: CAIRREGGNNSPLHF

V: TRBV7-8
size: many
J: TRBJ2-7
D: .
DNA: TGTGCCAGCAGCTCAACCGGGATAAGCTCCTACGAGCAGTACTTC
CDR3: CASSSTGISSYEQYF

V: TRBV12-3/TRBV12-4
size: many
J: TRBJ1-1
D: .
DNA: TGTGCCAGCAGTTTCGGCAGGCCGAACACTGAAGCTTTCTTT
CDR3: CASSFGRPNTEAFF

V: TRBV11-2
size: .
J: TRBJ2-3
D: .
DNA: TGTGCCAGCACTCCGATCGGCGGGACAGATACGCATTATTTT
CDR3: CASTPIGGTDTHYF

V: TRBV12-3/TRBV12-4
size: few
J: TRBJ2-1
D: .
DNA: TGTGCCAGCCGTCTCGGGTGGGGCTGGTACAATGAGCAGTTCTTC
CDR3: CASRLGWGWYNEQFF

V: TRBV5-1
size: many
J: TRBJ1-6
D: TRBD1
DNA: TGCGCCAGCAGCTTGGCCGGACAGGGGCGGTCACCCCTCCACTTT
CDR3: CASSLAGQGRSPLHF

V: TRBV30
size: many
J: TRBJ2-2
D: .
DNA: TGTGCCTGGATGACAGCAGGGGCCGGGGAGCTGTTTTTT
CDR3: CAWMTAGAGELFF

V: TRBV5-5
size: many
J: TRBJ1-1
D: .
DNA: TGTGCCAGCAGCCCTCTAATAGGGGGGATGAACACTGAAGCTTTCTTT
CDR3: CASSPLIGGMNTEAFF

V: TRBV20-1
size: many
J: TRBJ1-6
D: .
DNA: TGCAGTGCCTGGGATGAGCCTGGGGTTCGTTCACCCCTCCACTTT
CDR3: CSAWDEPGVRSPLHF

V: TRBV27
size: many
J: TRBJ2-2
D: TRBD2
DNA: TGTGCCAGCAGACTAGCGGGTCCGAACACCGGGGAGCTGTTTTTT
CDR3: CASRLAGPNTGELFF

V: TRBV10-3
size: many
J: TRBJ2-5
D: TRBD2
DNA: TGTGCCATCAGTGACGGGGGGGGCGGGGAGACCCAGTACTTC
CDR3: CAISDGGGGETQYF

V: TRBV7-8
size: many
J: TRBJ2-7
D: .
DNA: TGTGCCAGCAGCTTAGGCAGAAGAAACGAGCAGTACTTC
CDR3: CASSLGRRNEQYF

V: TRBV28
size: many
J: TRBJ1-1
D: .
DNA: TGTGCCAGCAGTTTATCTCAGGAGAACACTGAAGCTTTCTTT
CDR3: CASSLSQENTEAFF

V: TRBV6-1
size: .
J: TRBJ2-7
D: .
DNA: TGTGCCAGCAGTGAAACGGAAAGAACCTACGAGCAGTACTTC
CDR3: CASSETERTYEQYF

V: TRBV28
size: many
J: TRBJ2-5
D: TRBD2
DNA: TGTGCCAGCAGTCCCTCAATGGGAGGGTGGACCCAGTACTTC
CDR3: CASSPSMGGWTQYF

V: TRBV20-1
size: many
J: TRBJ1-1
D: TRBD1
DNA: TGCAGTGTAACGACAGGGGGCAGCACTGAAGCTTTCTTT
CDR3: CSVTTGGSTEAFF

V: TRBV7-7
size: many
J: TRBJ2-1
D: TRBD2
DNA: TGTGCTAGCAGCTCCGGGACTAGTAACAATGAGCAGTTCTTC
CDR3: CASSSGTSNNEQFF

V: TRBV5-1
size: many
J: TRBJ1-5
D: .
DNA: TGCGCCAAAGGACGTCCTGATCAGCCCCAGCATTTT
CDR3: CAKGRPDQPQHF

V: TRBV12-3/TRBV12-4
size: many
J: TRBJ1-1
D: .
DNA: TGTGCCAGCAGTTTTATGGGGGTAGCCACTGAAGCTTTCTTT
CDR3: CASSFMGVATEAFF

V: TRBV27
size: many
J: TRBJ2-7
D: TRBD2
DNA: TGTGCCAGCAGTTTAACAGCCCACCTGAAGCGGGAGAGCCACGAGCAGTACTTC
CDR3: CASSLTAHLKRESHEQYF

V: TRBV11-3
size: many
J: TRBJ1-2
D: .
DNA: TGTGCCAGCAGCCCTTCCGGGGGGGAGTACTATGGCTACACCTTC
CDR3: CASSPSGGEYYGYTF

V: TRBV7-9
size: many
J: TRBJ1-2
D: TRBD1
DNA: TGTGCCAGCAGTTCACAGGGGCCCTATGGCTACACCTTC
CDR3: CASSSQGPYGYTF

V: TRBV12-3/TRBV12-4
size: .
J: TRBJ1-4
D: .
DNA: TGTGCCAGCAGGGGCCCCAGGGCCGAAAAACTGTTTTTT
CDR3: CASRGPRAEKLFF

V: TRBV7-9
size: few
J: TRBJ2-2
D: .
DNA: TGTGCCAGCAGCCCTCCACAGGGTATCGGGGAGCTGTTTTTT
CDR3: CASSPPQGIGELFF

V: TRBV27
size: few
J: TRBJ2-5
D: TRBD2
DNA: TGTGCCAGCAGTCCCCGGACTAGCGGACAAGAGACCCAGTACTTC
CDR3: CASSPRTSGQETQYF

V: TRBV3-1
size: many
J: TRBJ2-3
D: TRBD1
DNA: TGTGCCAGCAGCCAAGCGTTACAGGGGGGGCAGTATTTT
CDR3: CASSQALQGGQYF

V: TRBV20-1
size: many
J: TRBJ2-3
D: TRBD1
DNA: TGCAGTGCAAGAACGGGACAGGGAGAGGTGTATACGCAGTATTTT
CDR3: CSARTGQGEVYTQYF

V: TRBV20-1
size: many
J: TRBJ1-1
D: TRBD1
DNA: TGCAGTGCCGACCCCGGTGGGACAGTGCAAGCTTTCTTT
CDR3: CSADPGGTVQAFF

V: TRBV5-1
size: many
J: TRBJ1-3
D: .
DNA: TGCGCCAGCAGCTTGGACGGTGGATACACCATATATTTT
CDR3: CASSLDGGYTIYF

V: TRBV5-1
size: many
J: TRBJ1-5
D: .
DNA: TGCGCCAGCAGCTTGGATGATCCCGGGAATCAGCCCCAGCATTTT
CDR3: CASSLDDPGNQPQHF